Listed below are T cell receptor beta chains from one sample, sequenced in a study of blood T cell repertoires in COVID-19. Method: immunoSEQ multiplex PCR; TCRdb's copy keeps in-frame clones and lacks some. The sample lists just under 80,000 clones, 88% seen once, with around 40% in the top ten. Sequencing was carried out using peripheral blood. Receptor source: a human donor in a cohort sampled during active COVID-19. CDR3s include the opening cysteine and the closing phenylalanine or tryptophan. The order of the fields is V gene, D gene, J gene, clone size, CDR3 protein, CDR3 DNA. D genes are given only for firm matches. For some rows the clone size is stated as once, few or many, or as a class when expanded; others skip it.

TRBV5-5	TRBD1	TRBJ2-7	once	CASSLEGQTYEQYF	TGTGCCAGCAGCTTGGAGGGACAGACCTACGAGCAGTACTTC
TRBV14	TRBD1	TRBJ2-7	NA	CASSRTGTGAYEQYF	TGTGCCAGCAGCCGCACCGGGACAGGGGCGTACGAGCAGTACTTC
TRBV24-1	TRBD2	TRBJ2-1	NA	CATSDSLAGGSINEQFF	TGTGCCACCAGTGATTCGCTAGCGGGAGGTAGTATTAATGAGCAGTTCTTC
TRBV10-3	TRBD1	TRBJ2-2	NA	CAINPKGTGGTGELFF	TGTGCCATCAACCCTAAGGGGACAGGGGGCACCGGGGAGCTGTTTTTT
TRBV3-1/TRBV3-2	TRBD1	TRBJ2-7	once	CASSYRGRGEQYF	TGTGCCAGCAGTTACAGGGGGCGCGGGGAGCAGTACTTC
TRBV9	NA	TRBJ2-2	NA	CASSVGGANTGELFF	TGTGCCAGCAGCGTAGGGGGCGCGAACACCGGGGAGCTGTTTTTT
TRBV19	TRBD2	TRBJ2-5	NA	CASSIGSSGGPSKTQYF	TGTGCCAGTAGTATAGGGTCTAGCGGGGGGCCTTCAAAGACCCAGTACTTC
TRBV28	NA	TRBJ1-3	NA	CASRDNGGSGNTIYF	TGTGCCAGCAGAGACAACGGGGGCTCTGGAAACACCATATATTTT
TRBV18	NA	TRBJ2-1	NA	CASSPQGFSYNEQFF	TGTGCCAGCTCACCCCAGGGGTTCTCCTACAATGAGCAGTTCTTC
TRBV2	NA	TRBJ2-7	NA	CASMLGANNEQYF	TGTGCCAGCATGCTTGGGGCGAACAACGAGCAGTACTTC
TRBV7-9	TRBD1	TRBJ2-5	NA	CASSLPAGGAETQYF	TGTGCCAGCAGCTTGCCCGCAGGGGGCGCGGAGACCCAGTACTTC
TRBV2	TRBD1	TRBJ2-2	NA	CASSVSPTWQGAPGELFF	TGTGCCAGCAGTGTCTCCCCAACGTGGCAGGGGGCTCCCGGGGAGCTGTTTTTT
TRBV2	TRBD2	TRBJ2-3	NA	CASRSSGVVYF	TGTGCCAGCAGATCTAGCGGAGTGGTGTATTTT
TRBV12-3/TRBV12-4	NA	TRBJ1-2	NA	CASSLSLNYGYTF	TGTGCCAGCAGTTTATCCCTTAACTATGGCTACACCTTC
TRBV7-9	TRBD1	TRBJ2-1	NA	CASSFGQGDSDEQFF	TGTGCCAGCAGTTTCGGACAGGGGGATTCGGATGAGCAGTTCTTC